The clone carrying this TCR beta chain was observed a single time. This CDR3 has 13 residues. V was pared by 3 bases and J by 7 bases, with 9 bases of the junction left unmatched. Germline assignment: CDR1 DFQATT and CDR2 SNEGSKA (reference sequence). Data came from immunoSEQ multiplex PCR; TCRdb stores just in-frame clones and leaves some out. The repertoire includes about 120,000 clones, roughly 80% of them detected once, and more than 9% sits in the top ten. This sample is part of a study of blood T cell repertoires in COVID-19. The chain joins TRBV20-1 to TRBJ2-7, with 7 nucleotides matching TRBD2. The origin of this receptor is a human donor in a cohort sampled during active COVID-19. The sample comprised peripheral blood. CDR3 sequence (DNA): TGCAGTGCTAGTTATACCGTCGGGGGGGAGCAGTACTTC. Its protein product is CSASYTVGGEQYF.